This TCR beta chain was recorded in a study of shared clonotypes between healthy human individuals. Overall study: Three plates were used per donor for CD4 naive, three for CD4 memory, two for CD8 naive and one for CD8 memory. Findings of the study overall: Rarefaction analysis demonstrated incomplete sorted-subset sequencing notwithstanding large depth. Few donors limited the genetic and exposure-history diversity represented.

Note on this clone: Its specificity is unknown.

The CDR3 loop spans 14 amino acids. The V gene lost 4 bases and the J gene lost 8 bases, with 16 bases spanning the gap. Per germline, CDR1 SGHDT and CDR2 YYEEEE. TCRdb keeps only in-frame clones here, not all; method: immunoSEQ multiplex PCR. The profile shows fewer than 1.8 million clones, around 98.5% of them singletons. The material sequenced was naive CD4+ T cells sorted from blood. The subset was: CD45RA+ positively selected. The V and J genes are TRBV5-6 and TRBJ2-1; D might be TRBD2 (6 bases). The source is a young man in good health. The CDR3, as DNA: TGTGCCAGCAGCCCGTCCGGGAGAGGCTATGAGCAGTTCTTC. This translates into CASSPSGRGYEQFF.